This TCR beta chain was sequenced for a study of CD8+ T cells in alopecia areata. The CDR3 contains 14 residues. Trimming removed 4 bases from V and 0 bases from J, with 7 bases in between. Germline V gene sequence: CDR1 MNHEY, CDR2 SVGAGI. After isolation, RNA underwent reverse transcription to generate cDNA as the sequencing template. Libraries were prepared by immunoSEQ multiplex PCR; TCRdb keeps only in-frame clonotypes and omits some of them. The table records some 180,000 clones, roughly three fifths of them present only once. The TCR was taken from a human donor in good health. This chain links TRBV6-5 with TRBJ1-5; D uncertain. Specimen: CD8+ T cells sorted from blood. This CDR3 reads CASSSWASNQPQHF. The DNA of the CDR3 is TGTGCCAGCAGTTCATGGGCTAGCAATCAGCCCCAGCATTTT.